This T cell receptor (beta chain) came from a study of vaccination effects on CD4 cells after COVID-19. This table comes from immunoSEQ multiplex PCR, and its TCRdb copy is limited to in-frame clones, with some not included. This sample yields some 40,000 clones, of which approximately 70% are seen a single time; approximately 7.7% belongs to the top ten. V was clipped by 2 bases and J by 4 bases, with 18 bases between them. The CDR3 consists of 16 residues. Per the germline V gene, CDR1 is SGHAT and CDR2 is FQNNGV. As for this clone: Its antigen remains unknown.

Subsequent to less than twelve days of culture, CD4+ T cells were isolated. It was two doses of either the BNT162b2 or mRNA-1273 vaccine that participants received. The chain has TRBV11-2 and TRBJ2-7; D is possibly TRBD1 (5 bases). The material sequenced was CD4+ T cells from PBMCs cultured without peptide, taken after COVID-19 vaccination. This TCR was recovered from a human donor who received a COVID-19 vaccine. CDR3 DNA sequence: TGTGCCAGCAGCTTATTCTCCTTGGGCAGGGTGTACGAGCAGTACTTC. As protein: CASSLFSLGRVYEQYF.